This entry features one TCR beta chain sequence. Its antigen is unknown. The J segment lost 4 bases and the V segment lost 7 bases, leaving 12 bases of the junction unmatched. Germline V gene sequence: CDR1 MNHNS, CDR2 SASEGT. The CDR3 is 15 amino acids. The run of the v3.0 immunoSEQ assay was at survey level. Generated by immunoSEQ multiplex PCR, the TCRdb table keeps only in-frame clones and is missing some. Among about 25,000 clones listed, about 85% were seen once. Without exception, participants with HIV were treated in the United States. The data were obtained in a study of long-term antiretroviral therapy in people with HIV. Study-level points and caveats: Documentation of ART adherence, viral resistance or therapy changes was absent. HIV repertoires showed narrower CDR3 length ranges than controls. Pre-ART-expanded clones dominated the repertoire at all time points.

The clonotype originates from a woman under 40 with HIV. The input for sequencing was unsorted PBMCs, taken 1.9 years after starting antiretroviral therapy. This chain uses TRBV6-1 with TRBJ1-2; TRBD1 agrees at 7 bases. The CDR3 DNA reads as TGTGCCAGCACTCTGTGGGCAGGGGGAACCTATGGCTACACCTTC. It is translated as CASTLWAGGTYGYTF.